Shown below are 15 T cell receptor beta chains from a single sample sequenced in a study of beta chain features in type 1 diabetes. TCRB transcripts that were expressed got sequenced, as all of the isolated RNA had been reverse transcribed. Here immunoSEQ multiplex PCR was the method, and the copy in TCRdb shows in-frame clones only, minus some. The sample records over 100,000 clones, roughly 40% being singletons. Input material: stem cell memory CD4+ T cells from blood. Receptor source: a woman aged 18-29 years in good health.

This rearrangement joins TRBV10-3 to TRBJ1-2, with 8 positions matching TRBD1. Germline V gene data show CDR1 as ENHRY and CDR2 as SYGVKD. The V gene end was trimmed by 6 bases and the J gene end by 8 bases; junction bases not matched to a gene: 14. The CDR3 consists of 15 residues. In DNA, the CDR3 is TGTGCCATCAGGAGGGGAGACGGACAGGGCGGCGGCTACACCTTC. Translating gives CAIRRGDGQGGGYTF.

The chain recombines TRBV27 with TRBJ1-1; 10 bases fit TRBD1. The CDR3 runs to 16 residues. The V gene's germline CDR1 is MNHEY and CDR2 SMNVEV (reference sequence). The trim removed 6 bases at V and 0 bases at J, leaving 7 bases unmatched. This CDR3 reads CASRRGTGAMNTEAFF. DNA for the CDR3: TGTGCCAGCAGGCGTGGGACAGGGGCCATGAACACTGAAGCTTTCTTT.

V and J are TRBV7-8 and TRBJ2-7; maybe TRBD2 (6 bases). This CDR3 is 11 amino acids long. Germline-derived CDR1 and CDR2 are SGHVS and FQNEAQ. Trimming left V 3 bases short and J 12 bases short, with 12 bases between. CDR3 amino acids: CASSFHRERYF. The CDR3 DNA reads as TGTGCCAGCAGCTTTCATCGGGAGAGGTACTTC.

A few counts support this clone. V gene TRBV4-3 combines with J gene TRBJ2-5; maybe TRBD1 (8 bases). The CDR3 is 15 residues long. Trimming took off 4 bases at V and 4 bases at J, with 16 bases between the two ends. Germline CDR1 and CDR2: LGHNA and YSLEER. The CDR3 sequence is CASSPSHRGGETQYF. The CDR3 DNA reads TGCGCCAGCAGCCCAAGTCACAGGGGGGGAGAGACCCAGTACTTC.

The V call is TRBV7-9, the J call TRBJ2-5, with TRBD2 matching 10 bases. Germline trimming cut 0 bases from V and 2 bases from J; bases unmatched to any gene: 6. From germline, CDR1 is SEHNR and CDR2 FQNEAQ (reference sequence). This CDR3 is built from 17 residues. CDR3 nucleotide sequence: TGTGCCAGCAGCTTAGCGATTACTAGCGGGACGCAAGAGACCCAGTACTTC. Translated, it gives CASSLAITSGTQETQYF. The entire variable domain, with the rest obtained from reference TRBV7-9 and TRBJ2-5, is as follows: DTGVSQNPRHKITKRGQNVTFRCDPISEHNRLYWYRQTLGQGPEFLTYFQNEAQLEKSRLLSDRFSAERPKGSFSTLEIQRTEQGDSAMYLCASSLAITSGTQETQYFGPGTRLLVL.

The chain employs TRBV10-3 and TRBJ2-7, with 10 bases identical to TRBD1. The CDR3 extends over 12 amino acids. V shed 10 bases and J 4 bases; nucleotides not matched to a gene: 4. Germline values: CDR1 ENHRY, CDR2 SYGVKD. CDR3 sequence: CATLGQGYEQYF. In DNA form, the CDR3 reads TGTGCCACATTGGGACAGGGGTACGAGCAGTACTTC.

In DNA form, the CDR3 reads TGTGCCAGCAGGCGGGGACAGAGAAACACCGGGGAGCTGTTTTTT. Its translation is CASRRGQRNTGELFF. The chain links TRBV6-5 to TRBJ2-2, with TRBD1 as a possible D gene (7 bases). This CDR3 has 15 amino acids. Deletions cut 6 bases from V and 2 bases from J, with 13 bases between. Germline V gene lookup returns CDR1 MNHEY and CDR2 SVGAGI.

This chain links TRBV9 with TRBJ2-1; D remains ambiguous. V lost 0 bases to trimming and J lost 2 bases, with 12 bases between them. Germline CDR1 and CDR2: SGDLS and YYNGEE. This CDR3 is built from 16 residues. CDR3 residues: CASSVAVLGAYNEQFF. CDR3 bases: TGTGCCAGCAGCGTAGCGGTTCTGGGCGCCTACAATGAGCAGTTCTTC.

This clone has only a few counts. The J gene is TRBJ1-2, the V gene TRBV14; 7 positions agree with TRBD1. Germline V CDR1 and CDR2: SGHDN, FVKESK. Trimming took 4 bases from V and 3 from J; bases not matched to a gene: 5. The CDR3 extends over 14 amino acids. The CDR3 nucleotides are TGTGCCAGCAGCCGTGACAGGGCATACTATGGCTACACCTTC. Translated, it gives CASSRDRAYYGYTF.

V and J are TRBV11-2 and TRBJ2-7; 8 positions agree with TRBD1. This CDR3 contains 16 residues. Germline assignment: CDR1 SGHAT and CDR2 FQNNGV. J gave up 4 bases and V 7 bases, and 15 bases lay outside the gene matches. CDR3 loop: CASTLTGTGNRYEQYF. CDR3 bases: TGTGCCAGCACACTGACCGGGACAGGTAATAGGTACGAGCAGTACTTC.

This chain uses TRBV5-1 with TRBJ2-7; TRBD1 agrees at 7 bases. CDR1 is SGHRS and CDR2 is YFSETQ in the germline V gene. This CDR3 contains 13 residues. Trimming cost V 2 bases and J 2 bases; bases outside gene matches: 1. The CDR3 loop reads CASSFRGTYEQYF. Here the CDR3 DNA reads TGCGCCAGCAGCTTCAGGGGGACCTACGAGCAGTACTTC. Full variable domain (outside the CDR3, taken from reference TRBV5-1 and TRBJ2-7): KAGVTQTPRYLIKTRGQQVTLSCSPISGHRSVSWYQQTPGQGLQFLFEYFSETQRNKGNFPGRFSGRQFSNSRSEMNVSTLELGDSALYLCASSFRGTYEQYFGPGTRLTVT.

The V and J genes are TRBV7-2 and TRBJ2-6; a weak D match, TRBD1 (6 bases). CDR1 and CDR2 (germline): SGHTA, FQGNSA. Trimming took off 1 base at V and 4 bases at J, with 17 bases between the two ends. The CDR3 is 18 amino acids. CDR3 in DNA: TGTGCCAGCAGCTTAGGGCAGGGGATGGTTACCGGGGCCAACGTCCTGACTTTC. This codes for CASSLGQGMVTGANVLTF.

The CDR3: CASSPRTGGPYNEQFF. The CDR3 DNA follows: TGTGCCAGCTCACCACGGACAGGGGGCCCCTACAATGAGCAGTTCTTC. J is TRBJ2-1 and V is TRBV18, with 11 bases matching TRBD1. This CDR3 is 16 amino acids long. V lost 1 base to trimming and J lost 2 bases; unmatched junction nucleotides: 1. Germline V gene sequence: CDR1 KGHSH, CDR2 LQKENI. Variable domain in full (rest from reference TRBV18 and TRBJ2-1): NAGVMQNPRHLVRRRGQEARLRCSPMKGHSHVYWYRQLPEEGLKFMVYLQKENIIDESGMPKERFSAEFPKEGPSILRIQQVVRGDSAAYFCASSPRTGGPYNEQFFGPGTRLTVL.

This clone was counted a few times. This chain links TRBV18 with TRBJ2-4, with D perhaps TRBD1 (5 bases). V was pared by 3 bases and J by 0 bases, with 15 bases between. The length of the CDR3 is 17 residues. The germline gives CDR1 KGHSH, CDR2 LQKENI. The CDR3 loop is CASSPSTVTLAKNIQYF. As DNA, the CDR3 is TGTGCCAGCTCACCGTCGACAGTAACCCTAGCCAAAAACATTCAGTACTTC.

This clone was counted a few times. This sequence joins TRBV10-3 and TRBJ2-7, with D perhaps matching TRBD2 (5 bases). The V and J ends lost 5 bases and 5 bases respectively, with 13 bases between them. CDR1 is ENHRY and CDR2 is SYGVKD in the germline V gene. The CDR3 runs 13 residues. CDR3 DNA sequence: TGTGCCATCAGTTCTTGGGGAGTAGACGAGCAGTACTTC. Translating it yields CAISSWGVDEQYF.